This is a list of T cell receptor beta chains from one sample in a study of tumor-infiltrating lymphocytes in primary liver carcinoma. TCRdb reanalysed the multiplex PCR reads using MiXCR and keeps one entry per CDR3 protein. The sample carries about 54,000 distinct CDR3 sequences, over 70% recorded once. The sample taken for sequencing was liver tumor tissue from sampling region 2. The receptors were gathered from a man between 40 and 49 years old with primary liver carcinoma and hepatitis B virus infection. CDR3s include the opening cysteine and the closing phenylalanine or tryptophan. A D gene is named only where the DNA matches it firmly. Clone size is given for some rows only: seen once, a few or many times, or a class if the clone is expanded.

j_call v_call clone_size d_call cdr3_aa cdr3_nt
TRBJ2-1 TRBV20-1 - TRBD2 CSARWGTSERREYREQFF TGCAGTGCTAGATGGGGGACTAGCGAGCGTCGAGAGTACCGTGAGCAGTTCTTC
TRBJ2-1 TRBV6-1 - TRBD1 CVSSGPDRGGEQFF TGTGTCAGCAGTGGACCCGACAGGGGAGGAGAGCAGTTCTTC
TRBJ2-5 TRBV11-2 - TRBD2 CASSLSVGLAGGETQYF TGTGCCAGCAGCTTATCCGTTGGACTAGCGGGAGGTGAGACCCAGTACTTC
TRBJ2-7 TRBV2 - TRBD2 CASSRGVLAPYEQYF TGTGCTAGCAGTCGAGGGGTACTAGCGCCCTACGAGCAGTACTTC
TRBJ2-7 TRBV10-3 - TRBD2 CAISGLADREQYF TGTGCCATCAGTGGGCTAGCGGACCGTGAGCAGTACTTC
TRBJ2-7 TRBV13 - - CVSSLGQGIYF TGTGTCAGCAGCCTCGGGCAGGGTATTTACTTC
TRBJ2-3 TRBV6-2/TRBV6-3 - - CASSIRSGSTDTQYF TGTGCTAGCAGTATCCGCAGTGGGAGCACAGATACGCAGTATTTT
TRBJ1-2 TRBV6-5 - - CASCYTTMGSAGYTF TGTGCCAGTTGTTACACGACGATGGGTTCGGCTGGCTACACCTTC
TRBJ2-7 TRBV6-1 - - CASSERFFYEQYF TGTGCTAGCAGTGAAAGGTTCTTCTACGAGCAGTACTTC
TRBJ2-5 TRBV11-2 - - CASSLGALSGCQGTQYF TGTGCCAGTAGCTTAGGGGCCTTGTCCGGGTGTCAAGGGACCCAGTACTTC
TRBJ2-6 TRBV18 - - CASSGSHISGANVLTF TGTGCCAGCTCAGGGTCGCATATCTCTGGGGCCAACGTCCTGACTTTC
TRBJ2-2 TRBV11-1 - - CAGTLVSANTGELFF TGTGCCGGCACTTTGGTGTCCGCGAACACCGGGGAGCTGTTTTTT
TRBJ2-7 TRBV12-3/TRBV12-4 large - CASTRREYYEQYF TGTGCCAGCACCCGACGGGAATACTACGAGCAGTACTTC
TRBJ2-5 TRBV10-3 - - CAISDGQNQETQYF TGTGCTATCAGTGATGGACAGAACCAAGAGACCCAGTACTTC
TRBJ2-7 TRBV11-2 - - CTRSLQLTYYEQYF TGTACCAGAAGCTTACAACTTACTTACTACGAGCAGTACTTC
TRBJ2-5 TRBV10-3 - - CAISVDKQTQYF TGTGCCATCAGTGTGGACAAGCAGACCCAGTACTTC
TRBJ1-2 TRBV6-5 - - CASSYLGGQGDYTF TGTGCCAGCAGTTACTTGGGGGGGCAAGGCGACTACACCTTC
TRBJ2-7 TRBV20-1 - - CSTRAQDPYEQYF TGCAGTACTAGAGCACAGGACCCGTACGAGCAGTACTTC
TRBJ2-2 TRBV11-2 - - CASNFDRDGVGTGELSF TGTGCCAGCAACTTTGATCGGGACGGGGTCGGCACCGGGGAGCTGTCTTTT
TRBJ1-5 TRBV18 - - CASSSTNIQPQHF TGTGCTAGCTCGTCGACAAACATTCAGCCCCAGCATTTT
TRBJ1-4 TRBV11-2 - - CASSLEVGDEKPFF TGTGCCAGCAGTTTAGAGGTTGGGGACGAGAAACCGTTTTTT
TRBJ2-3 TRBV2 - TRBD1 CASSRQGVQDTQYF TGTGCCAGCAGTCGACAGGGGGTGCAAGATACGCAGTATTTT
TRBJ1-2 TRBV2 - - CASTGIERYGYTF TGTGCCAGCACCGGGATAGAGCGATATGGCTACACCTTC
TRBJ2-5 TRBV5-1 many - CASSLGQETQYF TGCGCCAGCAGCTTGGGACAAGAGACCCAGTACTTC
TRBJ2-7 TRBV7-8 - - CANSVDVSYEQCF TGTGCCAACAGCGTGGACGTCTCATACGAGCAGTGCTTC